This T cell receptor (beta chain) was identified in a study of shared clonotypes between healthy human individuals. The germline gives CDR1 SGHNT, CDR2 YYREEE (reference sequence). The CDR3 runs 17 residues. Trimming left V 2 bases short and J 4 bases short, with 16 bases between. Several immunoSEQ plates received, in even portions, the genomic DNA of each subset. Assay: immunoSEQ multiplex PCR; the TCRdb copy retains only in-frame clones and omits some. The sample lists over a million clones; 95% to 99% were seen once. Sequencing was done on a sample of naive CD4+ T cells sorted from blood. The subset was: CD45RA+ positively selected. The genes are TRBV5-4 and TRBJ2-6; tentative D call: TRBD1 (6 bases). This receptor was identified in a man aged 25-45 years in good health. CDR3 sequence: CASSFYNRALGANVLTF. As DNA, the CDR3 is TGTGCCAGCAGCTTCTATAACAGGGCTCTGGGGGCCAACGTCCTGACTTTC.